The sequence of this TCR beta chain was determined in a study of T-cell memory formation after mild COVID-19. About the research overall: TCR clusters were largely donor specific. The study's findings and limits: CD8+ contracting clones occupied EMRA, while CD4+ ones occupied mainly CM and EM. Contracting clones from day 15 to 85 had balanced CD4/CD8; later expanders favoured CD4+.

V lost 0 bases and J 8 bases, leaving 16 bases between the germline ends. The CDR3 spans 15 residues. The germline V gene encodes CDR1 MNHEY and CDR2 SVGAGI. Each CDR3 protein gets one entry after TCRdb re-called the 5' RACE reads with MiXCR. The repertoire consists of more than 250,000 distinct CDR3 sequences, with around 15% occurring once and the leading ten covering roughly a fifth. About this clonotype itself: Its antigen is unknown.

The chain combines TRBV6-5 with TRBJ1-2; D is undetermined. This receptor was obtained from a man aged 18 to 29 who had mild COVID-19 (a few samples of this study predate the infection). Cell type and time point are not known. The sequencing sample was made of PBMCs or a T cell subset sorted from them (not recorded which). This CDR3 is CASSYSPGMPEGYTF. The DNA of the CDR3 is TGTGCCAGCAGTTACTCCCCGGGGATGCCGGAGGGCTACACCTTC.